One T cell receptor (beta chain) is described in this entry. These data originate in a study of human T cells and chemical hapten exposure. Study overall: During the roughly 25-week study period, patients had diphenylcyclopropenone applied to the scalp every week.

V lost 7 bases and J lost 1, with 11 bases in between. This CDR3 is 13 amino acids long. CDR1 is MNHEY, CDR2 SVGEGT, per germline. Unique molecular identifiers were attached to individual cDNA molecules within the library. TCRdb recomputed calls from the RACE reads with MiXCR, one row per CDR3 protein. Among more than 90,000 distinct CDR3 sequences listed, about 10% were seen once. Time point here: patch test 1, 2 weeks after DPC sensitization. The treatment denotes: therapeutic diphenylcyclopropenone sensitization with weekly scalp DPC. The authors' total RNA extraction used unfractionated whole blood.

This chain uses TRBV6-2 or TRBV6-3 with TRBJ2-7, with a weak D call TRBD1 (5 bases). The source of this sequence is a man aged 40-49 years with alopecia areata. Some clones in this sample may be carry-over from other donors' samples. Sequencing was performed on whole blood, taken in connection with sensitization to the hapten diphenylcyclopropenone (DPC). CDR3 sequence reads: CASIKDKSYEQYF. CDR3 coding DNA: TGTGCCAGCATTAAGGACAAGTCCTACGAGCAGTACTTC.